The 9 T cell receptor beta chains below all came from one sample that was sequenced in a study of T cells in Graves' hyperthyroidism and ophthalmopathy (dated 2019 in TCRdb). The library was made by multiplex PCR. Instrument on record: Illumina HiSeq 2000. Amplification of TCR beta CDR3 regions was carried out from RNA transcripts. A first-round RT-PCR of the TCR CDR3 used the HTBI primer set with the Qiagen OneStep RT-PCR kit. Using fastp at Q25 and MiXCR, TCRdb reprocessed the public reads and kept productive beta chains. Entries that share a CDR3 protein sequence are merged under the most common genes and DNA. The sample table lists under 350,000 distinct CDR3 sequences, approximately 15% of them with a count of one. Around 61% of the sample goes to the ten largest clones. The sample taken for sequencing was blood. These receptor sequences come from an older woman with Graves' ophthalmopathy.

This clonotype was found many times. The chain is built from TRBV7-9 and TRBJ2-3; 12 bases line up with TRBD1. The germline V gene encodes CDR1 SEHNR and CDR2 FQNEAQ (reference sequence). CDR3 size: 15 residues. V lost 5 bases to trimming and J lost 4 bases; unmatched junction nucleotides: 4. The CDR3 DNA sequence: TGTGCCAGCAGCCCCGGGACAGGGGGCCCAGATACGCAGTATTTT. Translated, it gives CASSPGTGGPDTQYF.

In this sample, this clonotype turned up many times. V usage is TRBV5-1 and J usage is TRBJ2-7; possibly TRBD1 for D (5 bases). V was clipped by 6 bases and J by 4 bases, with 17 bases between them. The germline V gene has CDR1 SGHRS and CDR2 YFSETQ. This CDR3 spans 14 amino acids. The CDR3 DNA reads TGCGCCAGCACCCACTGGGGCGATGAGTACGAGCAGTACTTC. Translation gives CASTHWGDEYEQYF. Together with reference TRBV5-1 and TRBJ2-7, the CDR3 gives the full variable domain: KAGVTQTPRYLIKTRGQQVTLSCSPISGHRSVSWYQQTPGQGLQFLFEYFSETQRNKGNFPGRFSGRQFSNSRSEMNVSTLELGDSALYLCASTHWGDEYEQYFGPGTRLTVT.

This clonotype was observed at least ten times. The gene calls are TRBV29-1 and TRBJ1-1, with D possibly TRBD1 on 5 matching bases. Germline CDR1 is SQVTM and CDR2 is ANQGSEA. This CDR3 has 12 residues. V lost 6 bases and J 11 bases, leaving 19 bases between the germline ends. DNA of the CDR3: TGCAGCGTGGACACAAGGGGAACATCGGCTTTCTTT. This sequence encodes CSVDTRGTSAFF.

The genes are TRBV7-9 and TRBJ2-7, with D uncertain. Deletions cut 4 bases from V and 2 bases from J, with 21 bases between. This CDR3 has 17 amino acids. Germline V gene sequence: CDR1 SEHNR, CDR2 FQNEAQ (reference sequence). The chain's CDR3 is CASSSTPVGLTAYEQYF. The CDR3 bases are TGTGCCAGCAGCTCGACCCCCGTGGGGTTAACGGCCTACGAGCAGTACTTC.

This clonotype was counted ten times or more. The CDR3 here is CASSFGDRLTDTQYF. The CDR3 nucleotides are TGCGCCAGCAGCTTCGGCGACAGGCTCACAGATACGCAGTATTTT. The chain has TRBV5-1 and TRBJ2-3, with D tentatively TRBD1 (6 bases). Trimming took off 2 bases at V and 2 bases at J, with 12 bases between the two ends. Looked up from germline, CDR1 is SGHRS and CDR2 is YFSETQ. The CDR3 length is 15 residues.

A single count supports this clonotype. This sequence may be a read error, since a much larger clone differs from it by one base. The genes are TRBV28 and TRBJ1-1, with D maybe TRBD1 (6 bases). Germline V gene lookup returns CDR1 MDHEN and CDR2 SYDVKM. The CDR3 is made up of 14 amino acids. The CDR3 reads CASRLWGADTEAFF. In nucleotides, the CDR3 is TGTGCCAGCCGTTTATGGGGGGCGGACACTGAAGCTTTCTTT.

This clonotype was seen repeatedly, ten times or more. This rearrangement joins TRBV18 to TRBJ2-7, with 10 bases lining up with TRBD2. J lost 7 bases, V lost 5 bases, and 5 bases had no gene match. The CDR3 is 13 residues long. Germline CDR1 KGHSH, CDR2 LQKENI. The CDR3 DNA sequence: TGTGCCAGCTCAGACCTAGCGGGAGTGGAGCAGTACTTC. Protein: CASSDLAGVEQYF.

This clonotype appeared many times. The DNA of the CDR3 is TGTGCCAAAATCGGGGTAGAGCAGTTCTTC. This encodes CAKIGVEQFF. V and J are TRBV27 and TRBJ2-1; TRBD2 might be the D (5 bases). V gave up 10 bases and J gave up 10 bases, with 11 bases separating them. The CDR3 spans 10 residues. Germline CDR1 and CDR2: MNHEY and SMNVEV (reference sequence).

In its sample, this clonotype was seen many times. The gene calls are TRBV2 and TRBJ2-7; perhaps TRBD1 as D (6 bases). V gave up 8 bases and J gave up 8 bases, with 16 bases separating them. This CDR3 is 12 amino acids long. Germline assignment: CDR1 SNHLY and CDR2 FYNNEI. CDR3 region: CASSGQSYKQYF. The CDR3 DNA sequence: TGTGCCAGCTCTGGACAGTCTTACAAGCAGTACTTC.